Shown below are 12 T cell receptor beta chains from a single sample sequenced in a study of preoperative IRX-2 immunotherapy in early breast cancer. Libraries were prepared by immunoSEQ multiplex PCR; TCRdb keeps only in-frame clonotypes and omits some of them. This table has tens of thousands of clones, about four fifths appearing once. Specified treatment: preoperative locoregional IRX-2 cytokine immunotherapy. This specimen consisted of lymph node tissue, obtained after IRX-2 immunotherapy. These receptors were taken from a human donor with breast cancer.

The gene calls are TRBV6-8 and TRBJ2-5; TRBD1 is a possible D gene (5 bases). Germline V gene sequence: CDR1 MNHGY, CDR2 SAAAGT. The V and J ends lost 5 bases and 0 bases respectively, with 19 bases between them. This CDR3 spans 17 amino acids. CDR3 in amino acids: CASSPHDSLPYQETQYF. The CDR3 DNA follows: TGTGCCAGCAGTCCGCACGACAGCCTGCCGTACCAAGAGACCCAGTACTTC.

The chain carries TRBV6-8 and TRBJ2-3, with TRBD2 identical over 12 bases. Germline-derived CDR1 and CDR2 are MNHGY and SAAAGT. The CDR3 runs to 17 residues. The junction had 10 bases not matched to a gene; V was cut back by 4 bases and J by 5 bases. The CDR3 nucleotides are TGTGCCAGCAGTTTCTCACTAGCGGGGGGCCATAAAGATACGCAGTATTTT. Its protein is CASSFSLAGGHKDTQYF.

This clone was observed once. The chain is built from TRBV6-8 and TRBJ2-7; D uncertain. Looked up from germline, CDR1 is MNHGY and CDR2 is SAAAGT. This CDR3 has 14 amino acids. The V and J ends lost 8 bases and 2 bases respectively, with 16 bases between them. Here the CDR3 reads CASLRAGDPYEQYF. CDR3 nucleotides: TGTGCCAGCCTAAGGGCAGGAGATCCCTACGAGCAGTACTTC.

The chain recombines TRBV11-3 with TRBJ2-5, with 7 bases fitting TRBD1. The CDR3 contains 14 residues. CDR1 is SGHNT and CDR2 is YENEEA in the germline V gene. The V gene end was trimmed by 4 bases and the J gene end by 2 bases; junction bases not matched to a gene: 4. The chain's CDR3 is CASSSRDRQETQYF. The CDR3 bases are TGTGCCAGCAGCTCCCGGGACAGACAAGAGACCCAGTACTTC. Supplemented by reference TRBV11-3 and TRBJ2-5, the full variable domain reads EAGVVQSPRYKIIEKKQPVAFWCNPISGHNTLYWYLQNLGQGPELLIRYENEEAVDDSQLPKDRFSAERLKGVDSTLKIQPAELGDSAVYLCASSSRDRQETQYFGPGTRLLVL.

V and J are TRBV18 and TRBJ1-2, with 8 positions matching TRBD1. This CDR3 spans 14 amino acids. The ends lost 2 bases at V and 11 bases at J; junction bases unmatched: 10. Germline values: CDR1 KGHSH, CDR2 LQKENI. CDR3 region: CASSPGQGAGVYTF. The CDR3 DNA is TGTGCCAGCTCACCAGGACAGGGTGCGGGAGTTTACACCTTC.

The chain combines TRBV7-8 with TRBJ1-2; D call uncertain. The CDR3 is made up of 13 amino acids. Trimming removed 0 bases at V and 2 bases at J, with 4 bases between. The germline V gene encodes CDR1 SGHVS and CDR2 FQNEAQ. The CDR3 DNA follows: TGTGCCAGCAGCTTAGCAGGGAACTATGGCTACACCTTC. It is translated as CASSLAGNYGYTF.

The chain recombines TRBV11-3 with TRBJ2-5; D might be TRBD2 (6 bases). V lost 4 bases, J lost 5 bases, and 23 bases lay in between. Looked up from germline, CDR1 is SGHNT and CDR2 is YENEEA. The CDR3 runs to 17 residues. This CDR3 is CASSSGVGTNSGETQYF. As DNA, the CDR3 is TGTGCCAGCAGCTCGGGGGTGGGGACGAACTCTGGGGAGACCCAGTACTTC.

V usage is TRBV10-2 and J usage is TRBJ1-6; no firm D call. From germline, CDR1 is WSHSY and CDR2 SAAADI. This CDR3 region has 16 residues. V was cut by 4 bases and J by 9 bases, with 19 bases left in between. The CDR3 is CASSGLVAVTSSPLHF. The CDR3 region has the DNA TGCGCCAGCAGTGGCCTGGTTGCGGTGACCAGTTCACCCCTCCACTTT.

In its sample, this clone ranks as medium-sized. This chain connects TRBV11-3 to TRBJ1-1; D is possibly TRBD1 (5 bases). Germline V gene lookup returns CDR1 SGHNT and CDR2 YENEEA. Trimming took off 0 bases at V and 0 bases at J, with 11 bases between the two ends. The length of the CDR3 is 16 residues. The CDR3 reads CASSLDGGLMNTEAFF. The CDR3 nucleotides are TGTGCCAGCAGCTTAGATGGGGGATTGATGAACACTGAAGCTTTCTTT.

The chain employs TRBV15 and TRBJ1-2, with no clear D. Germline lookup yields CDR1 LNHNV and CDR2 YYDKDF (reference sequence). The CDR3 contains 14 residues. Trimming left V 0 bases short and J 4 bases short, with 9 bases between. CDR3 amino acids: CATSRDLRVYGYTF. CDR3 in DNA: TGTGCCACCAGCAGAGATCTTAGGGTCTATGGCTACACCTTC.

The chain carries TRBV11-3 and TRBJ1-2; tentative D call: TRBD1 (5 bases). V shed 3 bases and J shed 4 bases, with 12 bases lying between them. Germline V lookup: CDR1 SGHNT, CDR2 YENEEA. The CDR3 sequence is 14 residues long. CDR3: CASSLGTAGYGYTF. CDR3 in DNA: TGTGCCAGCAGCTTGGGGACGGCGGGCTATGGCTACACCTTC. Based on the CDR3 plus reference TRBV11-3 and TRBJ1-2, the full variable domain is EAGVVQSPRYKIIEKKQPVAFWCNPISGHNTLYWYLQNLGQGPELLIRYENEEAVDDSQLPKDRFSAERLKGVDSTLKIQPAELGDSAVYLCASSLGTAGYGYTFGSGTRLTVV.

This clone was picked up a small number of times. The rearrangement joins TRBV11-3 to TRBJ2-6; D not resolved. The CDR3 contains 14 residues. Looked up from germline, CDR1 is SGHNT and CDR2 is YENEEA. The V and J ends lost 4 bases and 2 bases respectively, with 6 bases between them. The CDR3 region has the DNA TGTGCCAGCAGCTCACGAACTGGGGCCAACGTCCTGACTTTC. Amino acid sequence: CASSSRTGANVLTF.